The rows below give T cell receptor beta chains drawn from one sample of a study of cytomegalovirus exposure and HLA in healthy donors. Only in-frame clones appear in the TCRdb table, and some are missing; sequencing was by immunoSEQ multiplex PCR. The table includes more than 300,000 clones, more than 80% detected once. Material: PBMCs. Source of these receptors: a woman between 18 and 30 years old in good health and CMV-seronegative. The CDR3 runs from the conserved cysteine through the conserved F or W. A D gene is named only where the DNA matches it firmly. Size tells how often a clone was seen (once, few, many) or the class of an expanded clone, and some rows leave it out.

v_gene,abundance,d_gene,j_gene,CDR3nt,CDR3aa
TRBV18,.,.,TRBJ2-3,TGTGCCAGCTCACTTAATACAGGATCAGATACGCAGTATTTT,CASSLNTGSDTQYF
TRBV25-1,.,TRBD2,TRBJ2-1,TGTGCCAGCAGTGAACCCGGGACTAGCGGGGGGCCCTACAATGAGCAGTTCTTC,CASSEPGTSGGPYNEQFF
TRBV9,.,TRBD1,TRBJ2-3,TGTGCCAGCAGCGTAAGGGGACAGGGGGCTTATACGCAGTATTTT,CASSVRGQGAYTQYF
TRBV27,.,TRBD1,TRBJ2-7,TGTGCCAGCAGTTCCACCGGACAGGGGTGGTACGAGCAGTACTTC,CASSSTGQGWYEQYF
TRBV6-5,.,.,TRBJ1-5,TGTGCCAGCAGTTACGGACAGAACAATCAGCCCCAGCATTTT,CASSYGQNNQPQHF
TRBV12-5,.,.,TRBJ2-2,TGTGCTAGTGGTTTGGTTGTCGGTGGCAGGGGCACCGGGGAGCTGTTTTTT,CASGLVVGGRGTGELFF
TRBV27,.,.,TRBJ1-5,TGTGCCAGCAGTTTTGCCGGGCGGGCTCAGCCCCAGCATTTT,CASSFAGRAQPQHF
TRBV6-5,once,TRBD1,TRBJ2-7,TGTGCCAGCAGCCCGACAGGGGGGAGGTACGAGCAGTACTTC,CASSPTGGRYEQYF
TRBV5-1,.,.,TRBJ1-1,TGCGCCAGCAGCCTACGAGTCGACAGCACTGAAGCTTTCTTT,CASSLRVDSTEAFF
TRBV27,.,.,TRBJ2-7,TGTGCCACCTCATTCGGGGCGGGGGCGGAGCAGTACTTC,CATSFGAGAEQYF
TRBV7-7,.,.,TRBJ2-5,TGTGCCAGCAGCCAAGGGACTTTACAAGAGACCCAGTACTTC,CASSQGTLQETQYF
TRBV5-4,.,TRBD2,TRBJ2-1,TGTGCCAGCACCCCCCGACTAGCGGGCGAGGGTGAGCAGTTCTTC,CASTPRLAGEGEQFF
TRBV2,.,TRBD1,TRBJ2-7,TGTGCCAGCAGTGAGGGGGGACAGGGGTACGAGCAGTACTTC,CASSEGGQGYEQYF
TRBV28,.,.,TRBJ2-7,TGTGCCAGCAAAAGCGGAACCAGTGGGGGGTACGAGCAGTACTTC,CASKSGTSGGYEQYF
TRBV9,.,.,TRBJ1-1,TGTGCCAGCAGCGTAGGCGGGGGACGGGGGACTGAAGCTTTCTTT,CASSVGGGRGTEAFF
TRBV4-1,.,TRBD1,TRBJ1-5,TGCGCCAGCACCCATGTCCAGGGGGCCAATCAGCCCCAGCATTTT,CASTHVQGANQPQHF
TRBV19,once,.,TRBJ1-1,TGTGCCAGTAGAGAGGGATACACTGAAGCTTTCTTT,CASREGYTEAFF
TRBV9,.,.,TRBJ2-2,TGTGCCAGCAGCGTAGGACAATGGAGGGGCACCGGGGAGCTGTTTTTT,CASSVGQWRGTGELFF
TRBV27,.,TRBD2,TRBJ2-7,TGTGCCAGCAGTTTATCAATCGGACCAGCGGGAGCCTACGAGCAGTACTTC,CASSLSIGPAGAYEQYF
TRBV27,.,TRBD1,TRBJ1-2,TGTGCCAGCAGGAGGGACAGGGTGGACTACTCTTATGGCTACACCTTC,CASRRDRVDYSYGYTF
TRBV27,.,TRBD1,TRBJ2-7,TGTGCCAGCAGCCTGGGGGCAGGGGGAACCTACGAGCAGTACTTC,CASSLGAGGTYEQYF
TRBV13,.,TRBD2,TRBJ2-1,TGTGCCAGCAGCTTCCCCCTAGCGGGAGGGCCGGGAGTCTACAATGAGCAGTTCTTC,CASSFPLAGGPGVYNEQFF
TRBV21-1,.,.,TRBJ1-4,TGTGCCAGCAGCAATCTCCCCAATGAAAAACTGTTTTTT,CASSNLPNEKLFF
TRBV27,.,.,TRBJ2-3,TGTGCCAGCAGTAGGGACTGGGACACAGATACGCAGTATTTT,CASSRDWDTDTQYF
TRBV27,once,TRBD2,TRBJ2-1,TGTGCCAGCCACGGGAGGGGGAGGGGCAATGAGCAGTTCTTC,CASHGRGRGNEQFF
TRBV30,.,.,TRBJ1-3,TGTGCCTGGTCCACAGGGTCCGTCAACACCATATATTTT,CAWSTGSVNTIYF
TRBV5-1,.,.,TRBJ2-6,TGCGCCAGCAGGGGCGTAGTATCCTCTGGGGCCAACGTCCTGACTTTC,CASRGVVSSGANVLTF
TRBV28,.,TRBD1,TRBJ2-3,TGTGCCAGCAGTTTAGGGACAGTGGCAGATACGCAGTATTTT,CASSLGTVADTQYF
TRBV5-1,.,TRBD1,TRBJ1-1,TGCGCCAGCAGCTTCCGGGGACAGGGGATAAAGGCCACTGAAGCTTTCTTT,CASSFRGQGIKATEAFF
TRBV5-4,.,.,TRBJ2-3,TGTGCAGCAGGTGGCACAGATACGCAGTATTTT,CAAGGTDTQYF
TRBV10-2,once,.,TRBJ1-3,TGCGCCAGCAGTGAGTCAGCGTCCGTGGGCACCATATATTTT,CASSESASVGTIYF
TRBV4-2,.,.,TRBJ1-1,TGTGCCAGCAGCCGAGTTGGACAAGTCAACACTGAAGCTTTCTTT,CASSRVGQVNTEAFF
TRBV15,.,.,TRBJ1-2,TGTGCCACCAGCAGAGATGTAGGGGCTGACTACACCTTC,CATSRDVGADYTF
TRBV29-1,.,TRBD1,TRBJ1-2,TGCAGCGTTTTTGGGCCCGAGACAGGGGTAGGCTACACCTTC,CSVFGPETGVGYTF
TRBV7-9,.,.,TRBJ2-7,TGTGCCAGCAGCTCCGGACAACTCTACGAGCAGTACTTC,CASSSGQLYEQYF
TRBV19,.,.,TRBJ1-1,TGTGCCAGTAGCCCCCAGGGTTACACTGAAGCTTTCTTT,CASSPQGYTEAFF
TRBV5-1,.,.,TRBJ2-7,TGCGCCAGCAGTTCCTTGACAGGGAGGAACGAGCAGTACTTC,CASSSLTGRNEQYF
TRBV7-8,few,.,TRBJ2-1,TGTGCCAGCAGCGGGGGAGGTAATGAGCAGTTCTTC,CASSGGGNEQFF
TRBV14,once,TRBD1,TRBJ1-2,TGTGCCAGCAGCCAACGATCCGGGACAGGCTATGGCTACACCTTC,CASSQRSGTGYGYTF
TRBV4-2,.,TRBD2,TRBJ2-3,TGTGCCAGCAGCCAAGAGTGGACTAGCGGGGCCACAGATACGCAGTATTTT,CASSQEWTSGATDTQYF
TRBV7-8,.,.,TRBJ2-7,TGTGCCACCAGCCTCAGGGGGGACTACGAGCAGTACTTC,CATSLRGDYEQYF
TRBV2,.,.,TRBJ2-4,TGTGCCAGCAGTGAAGCGCTCGGTTCTATAAACATTCAGTACTTC,CASSEALGSINIQYF
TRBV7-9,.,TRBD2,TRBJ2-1,TGTGCCAGCAGCTTAGTCCTAGCGGGGGTCTATGAGCAGTTCTTC,CASSLVLAGVYEQFF
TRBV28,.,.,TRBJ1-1,TGTGCCAGCAGTTTAAGAGGGAACACTGAAGCTTTCTTT,CASSLRGNTEAFF
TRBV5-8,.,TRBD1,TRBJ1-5,TGTGCCAGCAGCTCCAACCGGGACAGGGGTGACCAGCCCCAGCATTTT,CASSSNRDRGDQPQHF
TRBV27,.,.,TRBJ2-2,TGTGCGGCGGGGAACACCGGGGAGCTGTTTTTT,CAAGNTGELFF
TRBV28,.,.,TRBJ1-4,TGTGCCAGCTCTCAGGGGCCGGAGAGCGAAAAACTGTTTTTT,CASSQGPESEKLFF
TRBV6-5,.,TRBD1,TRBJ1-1,TGTGCCAGCAGTTGGGAAAGACAGGGGATCACTGAAGCTTTCTTT,CASSWERQGITEAFF
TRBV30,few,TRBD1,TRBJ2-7,TGTGCCTGGAGTACAGGGGTTCCTCCATACGAGCAGTACTTC,CAWSTGVPPYEQYF
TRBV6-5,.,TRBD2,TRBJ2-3,TGTGCCAGCAGACTAGCGGGAGGTTTTTATACGCAGTATTTT,CASRLAGGFYTQYF
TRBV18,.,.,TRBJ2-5,TGTGCCAGCTCGGAGGAGACCCAGTACTTC,CASSEETQYF
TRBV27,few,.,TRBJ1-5,TGTGCCAGCAGATCAACAGGGATGCGCAATCAGCCCCAGCATTTT,CASRSTGMRNQPQHF
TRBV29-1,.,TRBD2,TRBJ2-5,TGCAGCGTTGCCGGGACTAGCGGACAAGAGACCCAGTACTTC,CSVAGTSGQETQYF
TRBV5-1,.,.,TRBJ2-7,TGCGCCAGCAGGATCGCGGACACCCGCTCCTACGAGCAGTACTTC,CASRIADTRSYEQYF
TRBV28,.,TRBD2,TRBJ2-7,TGTGCCAGCAGTACTCGGGGACTAGCGGCCTCCTACGAGCAGTACTTC,CASSTRGLAASYEQYF
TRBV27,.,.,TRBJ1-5,TGTGCCAGCAGTTTGGGACTGCACAATCAGCCCCAGCATTTT,CASSLGLHNQPQHF